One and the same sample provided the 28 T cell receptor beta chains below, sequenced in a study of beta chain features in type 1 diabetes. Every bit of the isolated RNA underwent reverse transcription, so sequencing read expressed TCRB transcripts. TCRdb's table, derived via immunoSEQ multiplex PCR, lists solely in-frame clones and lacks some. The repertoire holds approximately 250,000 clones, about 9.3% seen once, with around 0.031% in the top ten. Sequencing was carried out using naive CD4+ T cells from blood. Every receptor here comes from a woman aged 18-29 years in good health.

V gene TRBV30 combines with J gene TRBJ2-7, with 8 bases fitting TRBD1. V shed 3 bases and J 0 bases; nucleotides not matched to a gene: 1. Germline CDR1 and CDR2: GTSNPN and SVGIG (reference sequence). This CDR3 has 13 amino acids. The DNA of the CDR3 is TGTGCCTGGAGGGGACAGGTCTCCTACGAGCAGTACTTC. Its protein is CAWRGQVSYEQYF.

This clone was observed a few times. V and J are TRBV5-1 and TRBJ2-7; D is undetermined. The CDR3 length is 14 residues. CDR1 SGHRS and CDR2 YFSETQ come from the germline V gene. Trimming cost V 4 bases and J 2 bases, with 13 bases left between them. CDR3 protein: CASSREVATYEQYF. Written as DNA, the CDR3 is TGCGCCAGCAGCCGTGAAGTAGCCACCTACGAGCAGTACTTC.

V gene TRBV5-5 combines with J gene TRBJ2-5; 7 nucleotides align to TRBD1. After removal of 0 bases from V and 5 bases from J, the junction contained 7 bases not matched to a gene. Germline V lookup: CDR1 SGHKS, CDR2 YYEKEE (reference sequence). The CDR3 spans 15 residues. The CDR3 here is CASSLGPDRVETQYF. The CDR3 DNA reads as TGTGCCAGCAGCTTGGGGCCCGACAGGGTGGAGACCCAGTACTTC.

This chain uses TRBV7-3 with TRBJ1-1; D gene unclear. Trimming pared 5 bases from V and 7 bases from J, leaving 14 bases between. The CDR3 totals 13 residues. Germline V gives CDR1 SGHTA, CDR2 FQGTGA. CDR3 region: CASSPSRGSEAFF. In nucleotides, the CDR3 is TGTGCCAGCAGCCCCTCGCGGGGAAGTGAAGCTTTCTTT.

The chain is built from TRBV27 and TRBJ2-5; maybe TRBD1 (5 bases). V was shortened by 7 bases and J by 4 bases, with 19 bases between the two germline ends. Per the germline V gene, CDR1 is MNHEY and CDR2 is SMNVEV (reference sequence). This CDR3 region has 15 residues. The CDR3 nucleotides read TGTGCCAGCACGGCGACAGCATACCTCCGAGAGACCCAGTACTTC. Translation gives CASTATAYLRETQYF.

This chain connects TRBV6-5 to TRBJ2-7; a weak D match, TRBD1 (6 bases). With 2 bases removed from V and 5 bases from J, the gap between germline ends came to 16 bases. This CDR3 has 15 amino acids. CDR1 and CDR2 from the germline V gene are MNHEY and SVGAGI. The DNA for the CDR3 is TGTGCCAGCAGTTACGGCATAGGGGGTGTCCACGAGCAGTACTTC. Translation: CASSYGIGGVHEQYF.

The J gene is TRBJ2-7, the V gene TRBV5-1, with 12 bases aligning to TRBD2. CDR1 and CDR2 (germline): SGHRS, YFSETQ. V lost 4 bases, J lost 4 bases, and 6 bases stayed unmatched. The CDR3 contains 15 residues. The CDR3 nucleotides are TGCGCCAGCAGCCTATCAGGACTAGCGGGGTACGAGCAGTACTTC. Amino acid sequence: CASSLSGLAGYEQYF.

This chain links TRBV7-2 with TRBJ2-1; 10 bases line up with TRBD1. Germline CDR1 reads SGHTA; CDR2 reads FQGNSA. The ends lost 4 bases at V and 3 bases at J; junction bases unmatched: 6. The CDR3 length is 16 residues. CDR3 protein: CASSSGQGLIYNEQFF. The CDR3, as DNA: TGTGCCAGCAGCTCGGGACAGGGGTTAATCTACAATGAGCAGTTCTTC.

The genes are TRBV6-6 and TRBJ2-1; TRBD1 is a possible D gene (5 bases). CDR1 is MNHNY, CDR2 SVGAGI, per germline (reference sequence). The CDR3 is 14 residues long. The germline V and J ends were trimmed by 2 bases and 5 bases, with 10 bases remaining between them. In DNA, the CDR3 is TGTGCCAGCAGTTACCCACAGGTAAACAATGAGCAGTTCTTC. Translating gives CASSYPQVNNEQFF.

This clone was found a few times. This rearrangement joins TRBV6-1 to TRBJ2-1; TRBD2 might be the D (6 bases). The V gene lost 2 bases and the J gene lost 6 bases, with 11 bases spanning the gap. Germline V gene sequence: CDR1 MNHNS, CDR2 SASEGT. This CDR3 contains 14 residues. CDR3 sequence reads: CASSEWQGGNEQFF. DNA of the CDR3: TGTGCCAGCAGTGAATGGCAGGGAGGCAATGAGCAGTTCTTC.

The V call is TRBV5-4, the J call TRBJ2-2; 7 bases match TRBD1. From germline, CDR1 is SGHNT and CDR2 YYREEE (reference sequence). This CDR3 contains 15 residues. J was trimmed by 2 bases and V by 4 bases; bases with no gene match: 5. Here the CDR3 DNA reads TGTGCCAGCAGCCCAGGGACAGTTAACACCGGGGAGCTGTTTTTT. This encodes CASSPGTVNTGELFF.

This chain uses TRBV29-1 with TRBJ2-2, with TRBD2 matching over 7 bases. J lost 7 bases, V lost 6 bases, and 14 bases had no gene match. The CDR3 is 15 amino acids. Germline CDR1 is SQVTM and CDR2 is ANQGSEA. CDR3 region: CSVTFAGRGSGELFF. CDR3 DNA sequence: TGCAGCGTCACCTTCGCGGGGAGGGGAAGCGGGGAGCTGTTTTTT.

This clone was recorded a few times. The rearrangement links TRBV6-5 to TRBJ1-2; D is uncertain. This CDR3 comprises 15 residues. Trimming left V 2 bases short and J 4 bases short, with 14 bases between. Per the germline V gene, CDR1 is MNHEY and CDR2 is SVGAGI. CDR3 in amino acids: CASSYPRDFRYGYTF. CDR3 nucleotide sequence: TGTGCCAGCAGTTACCCCCGGGATTTTCGCTATGGCTACACCTTC.

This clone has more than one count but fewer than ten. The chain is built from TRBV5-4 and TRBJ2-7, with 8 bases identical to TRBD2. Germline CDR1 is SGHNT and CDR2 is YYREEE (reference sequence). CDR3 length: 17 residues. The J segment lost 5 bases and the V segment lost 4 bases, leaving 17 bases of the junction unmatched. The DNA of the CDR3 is TGTGCCAGCAGCCGAAACGGTGGCGGGAGGAGAGGAAACGAGCAGTACTTC. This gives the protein CASSRNGGGRRGNEQYF.

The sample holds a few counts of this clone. Written as DNA, the CDR3 is TGTGCCAGCAATGTAGGACAGCCATACAATGAGCAGTTCTTC. It is translated as CASNVGQPYNEQFF. The V call is TRBV7-3, the J call TRBJ2-1; maybe TRBD1 (6 bases). The germline V gene has CDR1 SGHTA and CDR2 FQGTGA. The V gene lost 7 bases and the J gene lost 4 bases, with 14 bases spanning the gap. The CDR3 extends over 14 amino acids. Combining the CDR3 with reference TRBV7-3 and TRBJ2-1 gives the whole variable domain GAGVSQTPSNKVTEKGKYVELRCDPISGHTALYWYRQSLGQGPEFLIYFQGTGAADDSGLPNDRFFAVRPEGSVSTLKIQRTERGDSAVYLCASNVGQPYNEQFFGPGTRLTVL.

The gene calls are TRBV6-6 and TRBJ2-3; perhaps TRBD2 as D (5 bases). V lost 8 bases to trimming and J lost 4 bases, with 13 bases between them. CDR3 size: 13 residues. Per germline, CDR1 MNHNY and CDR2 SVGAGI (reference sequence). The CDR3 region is CASSTSGSDTQYF. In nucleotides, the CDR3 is TGTGCCAGCTCCACCTCGGGGTCAGATACGCAGTATTTT.

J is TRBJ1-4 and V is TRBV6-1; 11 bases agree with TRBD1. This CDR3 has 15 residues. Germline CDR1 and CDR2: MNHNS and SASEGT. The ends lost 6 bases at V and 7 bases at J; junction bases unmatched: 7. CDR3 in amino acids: CASRKDRGRGEKLFF. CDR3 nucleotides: TGTGCCAGCAGGAAGGACAGGGGGCGCGGTGAAAAACTGTTTTTT.

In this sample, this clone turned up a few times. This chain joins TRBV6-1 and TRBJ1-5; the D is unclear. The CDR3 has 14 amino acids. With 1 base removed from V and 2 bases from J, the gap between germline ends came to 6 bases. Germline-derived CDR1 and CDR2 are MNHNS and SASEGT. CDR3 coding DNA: TGTGCCAGCAGTGAAGGGGCAGGCAATCAGCCCCAGCATTTT. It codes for CASSEGAGNQPQHF.

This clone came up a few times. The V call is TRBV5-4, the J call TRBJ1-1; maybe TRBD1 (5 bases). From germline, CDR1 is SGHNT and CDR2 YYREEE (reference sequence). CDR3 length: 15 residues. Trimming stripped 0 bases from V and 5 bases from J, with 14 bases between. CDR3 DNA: TGTGCCAGCAGCTTGGCCGGAGGGGAGGGTACTGAAGCTTTCTTT. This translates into CASSLAGGEGTEAFF.

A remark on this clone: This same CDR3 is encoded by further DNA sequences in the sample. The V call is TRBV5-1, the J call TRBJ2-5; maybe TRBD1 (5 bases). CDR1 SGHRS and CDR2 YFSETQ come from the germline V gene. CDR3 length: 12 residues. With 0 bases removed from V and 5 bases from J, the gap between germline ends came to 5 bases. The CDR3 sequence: CASSLDRETQYF. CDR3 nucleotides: TGCGCCAGCAGCTTGGACAGGGAGACCCAGTACTTC.

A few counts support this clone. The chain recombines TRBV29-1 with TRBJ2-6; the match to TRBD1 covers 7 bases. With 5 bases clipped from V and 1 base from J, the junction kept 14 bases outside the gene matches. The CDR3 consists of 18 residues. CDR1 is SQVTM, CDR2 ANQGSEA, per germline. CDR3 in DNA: TGCAGCGTTTTGAGTCAGGACAGGAGTTTTTCTGGGGCCAACGTCCTGACTTTC. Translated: CSVLSQDRSFSGANVLTF.

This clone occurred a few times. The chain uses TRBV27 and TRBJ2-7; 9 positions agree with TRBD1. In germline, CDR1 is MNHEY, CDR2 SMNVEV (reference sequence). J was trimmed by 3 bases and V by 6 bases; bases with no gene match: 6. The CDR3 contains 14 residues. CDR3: CASRGGTGIYEQYF. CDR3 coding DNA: TGTGCCAGCAGGGGGGGGACAGGGATCTACGAGCAGTACTTC.

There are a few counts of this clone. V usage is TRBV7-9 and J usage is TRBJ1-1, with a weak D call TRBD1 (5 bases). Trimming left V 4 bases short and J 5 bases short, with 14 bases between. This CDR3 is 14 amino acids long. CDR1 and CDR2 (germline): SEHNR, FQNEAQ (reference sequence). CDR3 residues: CASSSRGLTTEAFF. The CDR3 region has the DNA TGTGCCAGCAGCTCCCGGGGGTTGACGACTGAAGCTTTCTTT.

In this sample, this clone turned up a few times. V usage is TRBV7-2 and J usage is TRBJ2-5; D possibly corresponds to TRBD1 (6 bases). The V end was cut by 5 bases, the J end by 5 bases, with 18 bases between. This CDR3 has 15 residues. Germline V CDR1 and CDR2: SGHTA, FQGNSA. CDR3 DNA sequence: TGTGCCAGCAGCCCAAACAGGGTACGCTTCGAGACCCAGTACTTC. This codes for CASSPNRVRFETQYF.

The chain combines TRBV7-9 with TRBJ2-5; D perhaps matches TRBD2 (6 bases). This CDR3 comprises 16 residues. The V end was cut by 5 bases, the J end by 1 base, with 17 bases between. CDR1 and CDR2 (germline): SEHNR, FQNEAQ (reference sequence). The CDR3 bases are TGTGCCAGCAGCCCACGTGCTGGGGGAGGCCAAGAGACCCAGTACTTC. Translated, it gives CASSPRAGGGQETQYF. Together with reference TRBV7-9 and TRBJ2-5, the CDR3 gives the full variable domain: DTGVSQNPRHKITKRGQNVTFRCDPISEHNRLYWYRQTLGQGPEFLTYFQNEAQLEKSRLLSDRFSAERPKGSFSTLEIQRTEQGDSAMYLCASSPRAGGGQETQYFGPGTRLLVL.

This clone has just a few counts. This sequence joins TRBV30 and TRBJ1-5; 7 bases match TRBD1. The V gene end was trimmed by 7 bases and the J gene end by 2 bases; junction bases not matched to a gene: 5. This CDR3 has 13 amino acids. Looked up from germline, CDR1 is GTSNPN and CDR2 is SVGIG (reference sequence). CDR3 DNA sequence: TGTGCCTCTTCTGGACAGGGCAATCAGCCCCAGCATTTT. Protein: CASSGQGNQPQHF.

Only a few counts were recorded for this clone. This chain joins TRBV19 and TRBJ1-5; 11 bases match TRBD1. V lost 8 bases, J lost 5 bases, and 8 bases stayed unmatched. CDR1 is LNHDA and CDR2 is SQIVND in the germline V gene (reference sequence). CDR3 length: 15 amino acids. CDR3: CASQQAGQGDQPQHF. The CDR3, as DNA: TGTGCCAGTCAACAAGCGGGACAGGGGGATCAGCCCCAGCATTTT.

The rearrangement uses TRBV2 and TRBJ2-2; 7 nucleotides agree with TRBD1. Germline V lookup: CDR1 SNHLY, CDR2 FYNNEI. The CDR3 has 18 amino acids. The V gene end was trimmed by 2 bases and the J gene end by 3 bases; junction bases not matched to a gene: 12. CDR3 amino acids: CASSEFMNRGLDTGELFF. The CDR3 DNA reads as TGTGCCAGCAGTGAATTTATGAACAGGGGCTTAGACACCGGGGAGCTGTTTTTT.